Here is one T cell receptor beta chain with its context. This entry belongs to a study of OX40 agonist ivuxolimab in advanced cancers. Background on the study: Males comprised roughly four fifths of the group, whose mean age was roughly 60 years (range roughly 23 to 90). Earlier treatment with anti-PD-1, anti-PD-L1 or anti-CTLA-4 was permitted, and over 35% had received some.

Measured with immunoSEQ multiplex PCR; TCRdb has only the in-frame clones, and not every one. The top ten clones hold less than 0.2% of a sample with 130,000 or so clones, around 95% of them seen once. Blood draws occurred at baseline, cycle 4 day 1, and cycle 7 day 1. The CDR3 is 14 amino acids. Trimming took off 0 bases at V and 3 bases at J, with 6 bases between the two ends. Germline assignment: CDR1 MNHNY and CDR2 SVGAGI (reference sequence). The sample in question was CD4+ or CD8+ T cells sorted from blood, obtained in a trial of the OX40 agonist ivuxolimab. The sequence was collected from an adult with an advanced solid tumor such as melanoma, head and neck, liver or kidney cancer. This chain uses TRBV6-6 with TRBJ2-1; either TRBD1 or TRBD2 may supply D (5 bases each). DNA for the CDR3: TGTGCCAGCAGTTACTCTGGGGGCTACAATGAGCAGTTCTTC. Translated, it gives CASSYSGGYNEQFF.